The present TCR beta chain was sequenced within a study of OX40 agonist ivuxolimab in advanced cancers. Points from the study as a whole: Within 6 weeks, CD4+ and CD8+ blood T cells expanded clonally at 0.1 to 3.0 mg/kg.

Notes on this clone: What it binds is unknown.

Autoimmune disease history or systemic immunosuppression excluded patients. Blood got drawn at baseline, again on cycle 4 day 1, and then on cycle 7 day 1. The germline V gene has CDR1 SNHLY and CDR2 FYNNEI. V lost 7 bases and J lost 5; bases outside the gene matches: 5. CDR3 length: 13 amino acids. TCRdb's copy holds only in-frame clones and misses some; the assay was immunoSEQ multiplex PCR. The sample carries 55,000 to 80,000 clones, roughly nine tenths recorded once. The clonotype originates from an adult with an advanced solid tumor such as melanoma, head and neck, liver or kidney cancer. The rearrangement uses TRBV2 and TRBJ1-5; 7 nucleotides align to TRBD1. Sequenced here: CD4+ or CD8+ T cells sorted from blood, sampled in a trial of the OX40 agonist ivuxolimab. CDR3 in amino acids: CASTGTADQPQHF. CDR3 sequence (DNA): TGTGCCAGCACAGGGACAGCCGATCAGCCCCAGCATTTT.